The entry below describes one T cell receptor (beta chain). This record belongs to a study of blood T cell repertoires in COVID-19. About the study: From the United States, Italy and Spain came samples of acute and convalescent COVID-19. In each case, the material was cDNA or gDNA derived from T cells, B-cell-depleted T cells, or PBMCs.

Per the original data handling: Amplifying reference gene primers gave estimates of nucleated cell counts. Clones were sequenced by immunoSEQ multiplex PCR, and TCRdb holds only the in-frame ones, with some missing. That table gives V, J and clone size, and the DNA gave D and trimming. The table records about 110,000 clones, 87% of them present only once. CDR3 length: 12 amino acids. Germline V CDR1 and CDR2: GTSNPN, SVGIG (reference sequence). Trimming stripped 4 bases from V and 1 base from J, with 5 bases between. The V call is TRBV30, the J call TRBJ1-3; D is unclear. The source of this sequence is a human donor in a cohort sampled during active COVID-19. The specimen sequenced was peripheral blood. The CDR3 loop reads CAWTVSGNTIYF. The DNA for the CDR3 is TGTGCCTGGACAGTTTCTGGAAACACCATATATTTT.